Detailed here is one T cell receptor (beta chain). Its antigen is undetermined. At the time of sampling, donors were nominally healthy, though unrecorded immune exposures were likely. The CDR3 sequence is 14 residues long. The V end lost 5 bases, the J end lost 2 bases, and 10 bases lay between the germline ends. Germline loops: CDR1 MNHNY, CDR2 SVGAGI (reference sequence). These data belong to a study of cytomegalovirus exposure and HLA in healthy donors. Study results and caveats: Most TCR sequences were uncommon, yet certain public TCRs appeared in many donors.

PCR amplification relied on 60 Vbeta primers (plus 13 Jbeta primers). Some clones are missing from TCRdb's copy, which holds only in-frame ones; the method was immunoSEQ multiplex PCR. The listing records just over 80,000 clones. This rearrangement joins TRBV6-6 to TRBJ1-3; D gene uncertain. This sequence originates from a woman in her twenties or thirties in good health and CMV-seronegative. The sequencing sample was made of PBMCs. CDR3 DNA sequence: TGTGCCAGCAGTACCCAGGATACTGGAAACACCATATATTTT. Translation: CASSTQDTGNTIYF.